The rows below give T cell receptor beta chains drawn from one sample of a study of graft-versus-host responses after intestinal transplantation. Repertoires were generated with immunoSEQ multiplex PCR, while TCRdb's copy carries only in-frame clones and drops some. The table has some 92,000 clones, around 90% seen once. Their specific antigens are unknown. The starting material was unstimulated CD4+ T cells sorted from spleen or lymph node cells, obtained before intestinal transplant. The receptors stem from a human donor who received an intestinal transplant. CDR3s include the opening cysteine and the closing phenylalanine or tryptophan. D genes are given only for firm matches. Clone size is not always given. Where it is, it says once, few, many or a class for expanded clones.

abundance,j_gene,v_gene,d_gene,CDR3nt,CDR3aa
-,TRBJ2-1,TRBV10-1,TRBD2,TGCGCCAGCAGTGCACGGCGGGAGGCCTACAATGAGCAGTTCTTC,CASSARREAYNEQFF
-,TRBJ1-1,TRBV30,-,TGTGCCTGGATCGGGGCCCTAGCATGGGGCACTGAAGCTTTCTTT,CAWIGALAWGTEAFF
-,TRBJ1-3,TRBV29-1,-,TGCAGCGTTGAAGTCCGGGCCTCTGGAAACACCATATATTTT,CSVEVRASGNTIYF
-,TRBJ1-1,TRBV30,-,TGTGCCTGGACTTTCATCGGGGTAAACACTGAAGCTTTCTTT,CAWTFIGVNTEAFF
-,TRBJ1-4,TRBV27,TRBD1,TGTGCCAGCACCCAATGGGCTCCAGGACAGGGGAGAGGTGAAAAACTGTTTTTT,CASTQWAPGQGRGEKLFF
-,TRBJ2-1,TRBV2,-,TGTGCCAGCAGCCCGACTAGACGGGGCTCCTACAATGAGCAGTTCTTC,CASSPTRRGSYNEQFF
-,TRBJ2-7,TRBV28,-,TGTGCCAGCACCTCGCAGGGGTACGAGCAGTACTTC,CASTSQGYEQYF
-,TRBJ2-7,TRBV19,-,TGTGCCAGTAGCCCCCGGGCCATCGGCTCCTACGAGCAGTACTTC,CASSPRAIGSYEQYF
-,TRBJ1-1,TRBV15,-,TGTGCCACCAGCAGAGATCTGGGGAGGGGGACTGAAGCTTTCTTT,CATSRDLGRGTEAFF
-,TRBJ1-4,TRBV11-2,-,TGTGCCAGCAGCTTAGGACTACGTTTGGAGAAACTGTTTTTT,CASSLGLRLEKLFF
-,TRBJ1-3,TRBV15,-,TGTGCCACCAGCAGCGGGTCTAGGACAGCCTCTGGAAACACCATATATTTT,CATSSGSRTASGNTIYF
-,TRBJ2-2,TRBV18,-,TGTGCCAGCTCACCCAATCGGGCCGGAGGGATTAACACCGGGGAGCTGTTTTTT,CASSPNRAGGINTGELFF
once,TRBJ2-1,TRBV25-1,TRBD2,TGTGCCAGCAGTGAGGACAGGGGACTAGCGGGAGAGCAGTTCTTC,CASSEDRGLAGEQFF
-,TRBJ2-1,TRBV29-1,-,TGCAGCGTTGACGTTAGCGGAGATGACAATGAGCGGTTCTTC,CSVDVSGDDNERFF
-,TRBJ2-3,TRBV10-3,TRBD2,TGTGCCATCAGTGGGACTAGCGGGAGACCCACAGATACGCAGTATTTT,CAISGTSGRPTDTQYF
-,TRBJ2-7,TRBV7-2,TRBD2,TGTGCCAGCAGCTTAGAAAGGCTAGCGGCCTACGAGCAGTACTTC,CASSLERLAAYEQYF
-,TRBJ2-6,TRBV5-1,-,TGCGCCAGCAGCTTGACGGGGAGCTCTGGGGCCAACGTCCTGACTTTC,CASSLTGSSGANVLTF
-,TRBJ2-7,TRBV5-6,-,TGTGCCAGCAGCTTGAGATCGATCGGGCAGTACTTC,CASSLRSIGQYF
-,TRBJ2-7,TRBV30,-,TGTGCCTGGAGTGGCAGTCCCTACGAGCAGTACTTC,CAWSGSPYEQYF
-,TRBJ1-5,TRBV10-3,-,TGTGCCATCAGTGAGGGTGAGACAAATCAGCCCCAGCATTTT,CAISEGETNQPQHF
-,TRBJ1-1,TRBV5-4,TRBD1,TGTGCCAGCAGCTTGGCCGGGACAGAGAACACTGAAGCTTTCTTT,CASSLAGTENTEAFF
-,TRBJ1-2,TRBV27,-,TGTGCCAGCAGTTTATCGCTTCCAGGGACGGGCTATGGCTACACCTTC,CASSLSLPGTGYGYTF
-,TRBJ2-3,TRBV19,-,TGTGCCAGTAACGATGGGCGACACCCCACAGATACGCAGTATTTT,CASNDGRHPTDTQYF
-,TRBJ2-5,TRBV20-1,-,TGCAGTGCCGAATTACAAGAGACCCAGTACTTC,CSAELQETQYF
once,TRBJ1-3,TRBV14,TRBD1,TGTGCCAGCAGCCCTCGGGACAGGGGCCCTGGAAACACCATATATTTT,CASSPRDRGPGNTIYF
-,TRBJ1-3,TRBV28,-,TGTGCCAGCAGTTTAACGCGACAGGCTATCTCTGGAAACACCATATATTTT,CASSLTRQAISGNTIYF